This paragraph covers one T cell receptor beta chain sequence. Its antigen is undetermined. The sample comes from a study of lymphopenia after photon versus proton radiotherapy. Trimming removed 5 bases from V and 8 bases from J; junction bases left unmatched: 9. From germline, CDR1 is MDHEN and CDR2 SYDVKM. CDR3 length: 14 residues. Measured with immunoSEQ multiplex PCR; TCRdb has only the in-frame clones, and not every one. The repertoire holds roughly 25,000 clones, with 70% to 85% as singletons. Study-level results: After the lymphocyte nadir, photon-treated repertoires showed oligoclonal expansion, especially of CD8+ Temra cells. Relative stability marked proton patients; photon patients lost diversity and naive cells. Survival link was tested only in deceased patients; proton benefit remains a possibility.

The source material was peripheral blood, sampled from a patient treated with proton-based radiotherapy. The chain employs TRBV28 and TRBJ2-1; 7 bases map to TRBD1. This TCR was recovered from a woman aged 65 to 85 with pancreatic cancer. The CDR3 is CASSTRTGVDEQFF. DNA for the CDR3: TGTGCCAGCAGTACCCGGACAGGAGTCGATGAGCAGTTCTTC.